These 17 T cell receptor beta chains were sequenced from one sample in a study of T-cell reconstitution after alpha-beta-depleted transplantation in children. The library targeted TCRbeta and was prepared with unique molecular identifiers. TCRdb redid the calling of the PCR reads with MiXCR, one entry per CDR3 protein. In the table there are around 370,000 distinct CDR3 sequences, about 16% of which are singletons. This specimen consisted of PBMCs, mostly from graft donor cells, obtained 360 days after TCRalphabeta/CD19-depleted stem cell transplant. These receptors all come from a male patient aged 2-15 years who had a stem cell transplant for acute lymphoblastic leukemia, so the T cells may come from the graft donor.

The chain recombines TRBV11-2 with TRBJ2-5; 7 nucleotides agree with TRBD2. Per the germline V gene, CDR1 is SGHAT and CDR2 is FQNNGV. V shed 5 bases, J shed 4 bases, and the junction held 10 bases outside the gene matches. This CDR3 contains 15 residues. The CDR3 protein is CASSMTGLLTETQYF. CDR3 DNA sequence: TGTGCCAGCAGCATGACGGGACTATTAACAGAGACCCAGTACTTC.

CDR3 protein: CSVRDSSGVLTF. The CDR3 DNA reads TGCAGCGTTCGGGACAGCTCGGGCGTCCTGACTTTC. This chain uses TRBV29-1 with TRBJ2-6, with TRBD1 identical over 7 bases. The germline V gene has CDR1 SQVTM and CDR2 ANQGSEA. The CDR3 totals 12 residues. Trimming removed 5 bases from V and 12 bases from J; junction bases left unmatched: 7. Together with reference TRBV29-1 and TRBJ2-6, the CDR3 gives the full variable domain: SAVISQKPSRDICQRGTSLTIQCQVDSQVTMMFWYRQQPGQSLTLIATANQGSEATYESGFVIDKFPISRPNLTFSTLTVSNMSPEDSSIYLCSVRDSSGVLTFGAGSRLTVL.

At least ten counts were recorded for this clonotype. The rearrangement links TRBV10-2 to TRBJ2-2; TRBD2 is a possible D gene (5 bases). The germline V and J ends were trimmed by 8 bases and 9 bases, with 16 bases remaining between them. The V gene's germline CDR1 is WSHSY and CDR2 SAAADI. The CDR3 extends over 13 amino acids. CDR3 nucleotides: TGCGCCAGCCAGGACTTTCGAGGCCGGGAGCTGTTTTTT. It specifies CASQDFRGRELFF.

This clonotype was detected ten times or more. The gene calls are TRBV6-2 or TRBV6-3 and TRBJ2-1; possible D gene TRBD2, 5 bases. Per the germline V gene, CDR1 is MNHEY and CDR2 is SVGEGT. The CDR3 consists of 15 residues. Deletions cut 6 bases from V and 9 bases from J, with 21 bases between. CDR3 nucleotide sequence: TGTGCCAGCAGCTCGGACTTGCCCCGGCTCGGTGAGCAGTTCTTC. Protein sequence: CASSSDLPRLGEQFF.

This clonotype was detected a few times. The rearrangement uses TRBV4-2 and TRBJ2-3, with 10 nucleotides matching TRBD2. The length of the CDR3 is 18 residues. V gave up 0 bases and J gave up 2 bases; unmatched junction bases: 8. Germline CDR1 is LGHNA and CDR2 is YNFKEQ. The CDR3 loop is CASSQDPGLAGVTDTQYF. CDR3 in DNA: TGTGCCAGCAGCCAAGATCCCGGTCTAGCGGGAGTCACAGATACGCAGTATTTT.

Ten or more counts support this clonotype. The V and J genes are TRBV29-1 and TRBJ2-1, with 8 bases matching TRBD2. The V gene end was trimmed by 3 bases and the J gene end by 8 bases; junction bases not matched to a gene: 12. Germline CDR1 is SQVTM and CDR2 is ANQGSEA. The CDR3 covers 15 residues. CDR3 bases: TGCAGCGTTGACGGGAGGGCCTCTTGGGTCGATGAGCAGTTCTTC. It yields the protein CSVDGRASWVDEQFF.

This clonotype occurred many times. V gene TRBV4-3 combines with J gene TRBJ1-1; no clear D. Germline V gives CDR1 LGHNA, CDR2 YSLEER. The CDR3 consists of 13 residues. V lost 3 bases, J lost 0 bases, and 5 bases lay in between. The CDR3 nucleotides are TGCGCCAGCAGCCATAGGGTGAACACTGAAGCTTTCTTT. This gives the protein CASSHRVNTEAFF.

In this sample, this clonotype turned up a few times. The CDR3 is CASSGRGTTNEKLFF. For the CDR3, the DNA is TGTGCCAGCAGCGGAAGAGGGACAACTAATGAAAAACTGTTTTTT. The chain carries TRBV7-9 and TRBJ1-4; D gene uncertain. This CDR3 comprises 15 residues. CDR1 SEHNR and CDR2 FQNEAQ come from the germline V gene (reference sequence). Trimming stripped 5 bases from V and 0 bases from J, with 10 bases between.

The rearrangement links TRBV12-3 or TRBV12-4 to TRBJ2-1; 9 nucleotides align to TRBD2. V was clipped by 6 bases and J by 6 bases; unmatched bases: 9. The CDR3 is 15 amino acids. The CDR3 loop is CASSESGRRGNEQFF. CDR3 bases: TGTGCCAGCAGCGAGAGCGGGAGGAGGGGCAATGAGCAGTTCTTC.

The table lists this clonotype with a few counts. The chain has TRBV28 and TRBJ1-2; no definite D call. The length of the CDR3 is 14 residues. Trimming cost V 3 bases and J 4 bases, with 12 bases left between them. Germline V gene data show CDR1 as MDHEN and CDR2 as SYDVKM. Here the CDR3 reads CASSFNPRVYGYTF. CDR3 in DNA: TGTGCCAGCAGTTTTAACCCCCGGGTCTATGGCTACACCTTC.

This clonotype was seen a few times. V is TRBV11-2 and J is TRBJ2-2; a possible D gene is TRBD1 (6 bases). The V end lost 1 base, the J end lost 6 bases, and 9 bases lay between the germline ends. The CDR3 covers 14 residues. Germline V gives CDR1 SGHAT, CDR2 FQNNGV. CDR3 region: CASSLVRGSGELFF. The CDR3 DNA is TGTGCCAGCAGCTTAGTCAGGGGTTCCGGGGAGCTGTTTTTT.

This clonotype was found a few times. The CDR3 end shows no conserved phenylalanine or tryptophan, and so a read error is likely. Because the CDR3's place on the DNA is in doubt, the DNA is left out and the CDR3 is given as listed by TCRdb. The rearrangement links TRBV6-2 or TRBV6-3 to TRBJ2-1; the D call TRBD2 from the table was never checked on the DNA. The CDR3 length is 11 residues, termini included. CDR1 is MNHEY and CDR2 is SVGEGT in the germline V gene. CDR3 in amino acids: CASSYSPSGQV.

The genes are TRBV28 and TRBJ2-3; D is unclear. The CDR3 has 12 residues. From germline, CDR1 is MDHEN and CDR2 SYDVKM. Trimming shortened V by 4 bases and J by 6 bases, and 8 bases separated the two germline ends. The CDR3 spells CASSSLPDTQYF. In DNA form, the CDR3 reads TGTGCCAGCAGTTCCCTACCGGATACGCAGTATTTT.

This clonotype is hyperexpanded in the sample. This chain uses TRBV12-3 or TRBV12-4 with TRBJ2-7, with no clear D. V lost 3 bases to trimming and J lost 3 bases, with 15 bases between them. The CDR3 totals 15 residues. CDR3 sequence: CASSFPGSPIYEQYF. CDR3 nucleotide sequence: TGTGCCAGCAGTTTCCCAGGATCCCCAATCTACGAGCAGTACTTC.

This clonotype was seen a handful of times. The genes are TRBV28 and TRBJ2-3; D is undetermined. CDR3 size: 15 residues. V was shortened by 4 bases and J by 2 bases, with 13 bases between the two germline ends. Looked up from germline, CDR1 is MDHEN and CDR2 is SYDVKM. CDR3 in amino acids: CASSSRVLNTDTQYF. CDR3 nucleotide sequence: TGTGCCAGCAGTTCCCGGGTCCTGAACACAGATACGCAGTATTTT. Full variable domain (outside the CDR3, taken from reference TRBV28 and TRBJ2-3): DVKVTQSSRYLVKRTGEKVFLECVQDMDHENMFWYRQDPGLGLRLIYFSYDVKMKEKGDIPEGYSVSREKKERFSLILESASTNQTSMYLCASSSRVLNTDTQYFGPGTRLTVL.

This clonotype appeared once. This chain joins TRBV7-9 and TRBJ2-5, with 14 positions matching TRBD2. The CDR3 runs 17 residues. Trimming took 6 bases from V and 6 from J; bases not matched to a gene: 12. The germline gives CDR1 SEHNR, CDR2 FQNEAQ (reference sequence). CDR3 sequence reads: CASSQSLTSGRGQTQYF. The CDR3 DNA reads TGTGCCAGCAGTCAAAGCCTGACTAGCGGGAGGGGACAGACCCAGTACTTC.

As DNA, the CDR3 is TGTGCCAGCAGCGCATCGGGGGGGACAAAGTGCGAGCAGTACTTC. Amino acids: CASSASGGTKCEQYF. The chain combines TRBV9 with TRBJ2-7; TRBD2 aligns across 8 bases. The germline V gene has CDR1 SGDLS and CDR2 YYNGEE. The CDR3 runs 15 residues. V lost 3 bases and J lost 6; bases outside the gene matches: 11.